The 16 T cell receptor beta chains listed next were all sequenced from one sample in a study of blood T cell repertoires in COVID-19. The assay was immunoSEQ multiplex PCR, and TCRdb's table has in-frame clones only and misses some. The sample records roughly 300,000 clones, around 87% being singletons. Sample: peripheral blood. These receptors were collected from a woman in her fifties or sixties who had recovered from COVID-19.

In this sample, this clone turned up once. The CDR3 DNA reads as TGTGCCATCAGTGCCATAACGACAGACTACGAGCAGTACTTC. Translating gives CAISAITTDYEQYF. The V gene is TRBV10-3, the J gene TRBJ2-7; a possible D gene is TRBD1 (5 bases). This CDR3 spans 14 amino acids. Germline V gives CDR1 ENHRY, CDR2 SYGVKD. V was cut by 4 bases and J by 3 bases, with 13 bases left in between.

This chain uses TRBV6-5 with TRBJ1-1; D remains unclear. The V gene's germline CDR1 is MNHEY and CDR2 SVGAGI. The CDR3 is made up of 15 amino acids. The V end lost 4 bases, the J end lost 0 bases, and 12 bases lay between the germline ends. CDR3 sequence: CASSSTRNMNTEAFF. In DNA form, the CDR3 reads TGTGCCAGCAGTTCCACAAGAAACATGAACACTGAAGCTTTCTTT.

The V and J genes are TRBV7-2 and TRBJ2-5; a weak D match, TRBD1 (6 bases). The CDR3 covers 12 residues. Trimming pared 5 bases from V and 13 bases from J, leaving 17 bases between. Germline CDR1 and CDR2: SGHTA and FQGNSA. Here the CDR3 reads CASSLDGQPGYF. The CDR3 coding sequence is TGTGCCAGCAGCCTGGATGGACAGCCTGGGTACTTC. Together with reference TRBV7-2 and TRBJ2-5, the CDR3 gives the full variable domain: GAGVSQSPSNKVTEKGKDVELRCDPISGHTALYWYRQSLGQGLEFLIYFQGNSAPDKSGLPSDRFSAERTGGSVSTLTIQRTQQEDSAVYLCASSLDGQPGYFGPGTRLLVL.

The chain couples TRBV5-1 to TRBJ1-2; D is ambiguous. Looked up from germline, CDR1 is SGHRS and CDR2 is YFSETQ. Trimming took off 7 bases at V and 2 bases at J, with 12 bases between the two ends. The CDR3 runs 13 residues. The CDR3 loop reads CASREYSNYGYTF. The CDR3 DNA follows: TGCGCCAGCCGGGAGTACAGCAACTATGGCTACACCTTC.

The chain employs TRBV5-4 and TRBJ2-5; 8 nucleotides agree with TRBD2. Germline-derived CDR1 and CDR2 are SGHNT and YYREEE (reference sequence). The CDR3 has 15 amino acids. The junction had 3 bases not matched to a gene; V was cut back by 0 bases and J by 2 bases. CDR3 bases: TGTGCCAGCAGCTTGGATTCGGGGGGGCAAGAGACCCAGTACTTC. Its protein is CASSLDSGGQETQYF.

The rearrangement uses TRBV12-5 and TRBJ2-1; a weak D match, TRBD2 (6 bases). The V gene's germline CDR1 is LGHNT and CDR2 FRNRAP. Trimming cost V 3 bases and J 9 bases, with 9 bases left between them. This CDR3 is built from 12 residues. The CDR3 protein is CASGFTEGEQFF. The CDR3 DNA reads TGTGCTAGTGGTTTCACGGAGGGTGAGCAGTTCTTC.

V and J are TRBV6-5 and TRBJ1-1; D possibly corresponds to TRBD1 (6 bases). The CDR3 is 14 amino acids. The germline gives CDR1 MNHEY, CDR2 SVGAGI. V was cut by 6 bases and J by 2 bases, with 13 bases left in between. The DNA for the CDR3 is TGTGCCAGCAGCCGGGACACTGAAAACACTGAAGCTTTCTTT. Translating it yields CASSRDTENTEAFF.

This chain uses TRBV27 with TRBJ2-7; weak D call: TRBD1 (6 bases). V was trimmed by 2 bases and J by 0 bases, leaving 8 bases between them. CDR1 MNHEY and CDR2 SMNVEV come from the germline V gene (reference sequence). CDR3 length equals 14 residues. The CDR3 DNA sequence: TGTGCCAGCAGTTTAAACAGGGTCTCCTACGAGCAGTACTTC. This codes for CASSLNRVSYEQYF.

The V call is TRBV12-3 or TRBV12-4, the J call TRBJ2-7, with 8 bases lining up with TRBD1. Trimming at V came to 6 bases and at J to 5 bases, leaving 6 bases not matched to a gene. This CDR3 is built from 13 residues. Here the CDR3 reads CASSYGQGDEQYF. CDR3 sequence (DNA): TGTGCCAGCAGCTACGGACAGGGCGACGAGCAGTACTTC.

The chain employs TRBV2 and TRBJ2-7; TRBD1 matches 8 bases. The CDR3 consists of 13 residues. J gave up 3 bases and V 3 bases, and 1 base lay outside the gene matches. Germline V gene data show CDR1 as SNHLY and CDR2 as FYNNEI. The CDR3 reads CASSEDRVYEQYF. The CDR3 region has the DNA TGTGCCAGCAGTGAGGACAGGGTCTACGAGCAGTACTTC.

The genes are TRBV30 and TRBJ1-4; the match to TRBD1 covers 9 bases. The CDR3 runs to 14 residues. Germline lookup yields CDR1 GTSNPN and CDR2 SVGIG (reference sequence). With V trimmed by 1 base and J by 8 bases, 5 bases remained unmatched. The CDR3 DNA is TGTGCCTGGAGTGATGGGACAGGGTTGGAAAAACTGTTTTTT. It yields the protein CAWSDGTGLEKLFF.

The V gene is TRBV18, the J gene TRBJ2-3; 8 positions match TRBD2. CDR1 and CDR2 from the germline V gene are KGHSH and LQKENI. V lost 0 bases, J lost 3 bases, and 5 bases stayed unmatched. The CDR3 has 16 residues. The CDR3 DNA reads TGTGCCAGCTCACCACCGGGACTAGGAGGAACAGATACGCAGTATTTT. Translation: CASSPPGLGGTDTQYF.

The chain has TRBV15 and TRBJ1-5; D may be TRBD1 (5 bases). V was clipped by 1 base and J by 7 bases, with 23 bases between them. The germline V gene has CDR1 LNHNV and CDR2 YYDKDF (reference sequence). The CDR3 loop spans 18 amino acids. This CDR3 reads CATSRAGGGGAIGQPQHF. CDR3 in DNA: TGTGCCACCAGCAGAGCGGGGGGTGGTGGGGCAATCGGGCAGCCCCAGCATTTT.

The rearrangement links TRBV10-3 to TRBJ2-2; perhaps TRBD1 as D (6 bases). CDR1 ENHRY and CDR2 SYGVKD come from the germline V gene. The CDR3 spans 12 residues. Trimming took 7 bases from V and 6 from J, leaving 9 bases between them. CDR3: CAITRGSGELFF. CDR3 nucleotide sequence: TGTGCCATCACCAGGGGATCCGGGGAGCTGTTTTTT.

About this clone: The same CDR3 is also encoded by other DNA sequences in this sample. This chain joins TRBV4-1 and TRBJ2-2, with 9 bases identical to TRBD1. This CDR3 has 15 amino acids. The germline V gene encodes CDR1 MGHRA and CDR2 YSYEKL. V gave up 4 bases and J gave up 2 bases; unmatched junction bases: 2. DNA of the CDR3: TGCGCCAGCAGCCGGGGACAGGGAAACACCGGGGAGCTGTTTTTT. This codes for CASSRGQGNTGELFF.

Written as DNA, the CDR3 is TGTGCCAGCAGCGGGTCTCCGACAGGGGGCCTTTCACCCCTCCACTTT. It encodes CASSGSPTGGLSPLHF. The chain joins TRBV6-2 or TRBV6-3 to TRBJ1-6; 10 bases agree with TRBD1. Germline loops: CDR1 MNHEY, CDR2 SVGEGT. The J segment lost 9 bases and the V segment lost 6 bases, leaving 11 bases of the junction unmatched. This CDR3 has 16 amino acids.